This is a list of T cell receptor beta chains from one sample in a study of T cell changes during pregnancy in multiple sclerosis. Sequencing used immunoSEQ multiplex PCR; TCRdb keeps in-frame clones, though not all of them. Of tens of thousands of clones listed, around 93% are singletons. The sample consisted of peripheral blood, taken in the first trimester of pregnancy. Receptors were obtained from a female donor with multiple sclerosis, enrolled in a pregnancy study. Each CDR3 is given without its conserved first and last residue. Clone size is not always given. Where it is, it says once, few, many or a class for expanded clones.

ASSFTGTGKHN	TRBV7-9	TRBJ1-2	NA
ASSLFASGGNGGELF	TRBV7-2	TRBJ2-2	NA
ASSPRLAGVGETQY	TRBV9	TRBJ2-5	NA
ASSFEGLSNQPQH	TRBV5-1	TRBJ1-5	NA
ASSSDGSRAQH	TRBV5-1	TRBJ1-5	NA
ASRGWTGGNQPQH	TRBV2	TRBJ1-5	NA
ASSLWAGTSVADTQY	TRBV7-3	TRBJ2-3	NA
ASSGQQNTEAF	TRBV6-1	TRBJ1-1	NA
AISYKSCRQSRANVLT	TRBV10-3	TRBJ2-6	NA
ASSRTGSGSGELF	TRBV28	TRBJ2-2	NA
AIGGGPGQETQY	TRBV10-3	TRBJ2-5	NA
ASSLSGSYSPLH	TRBV7-9	TRBJ1-6	NA
ASSLVVGAGAF	TRBV5-4	TRBJ1-1	medium-sized
ASSLVRPSPGGHREQY	TRBV7-2	TRBJ2-7	NA
ASSLRTRSAKNIQY	TRBV28	TRBJ2-4	NA
ASSGWSRGGTDTQY	TRBV5-1	TRBJ2-3	NA
ASSDRYGYT	TRBV6-1	TRBJ1-2	NA
ASREAGGPPDTEAF	TRBV25-1	TRBJ1-1	NA
ASSLPGQGNTYEQY	TRBV5-4	TRBJ2-7	NA
ASRGWEGLREQF	TRBV19	TRBJ2-1	NA
ASSPSTRSDTQY	TRBV9	TRBJ2-3	NA
ASSHGGLAGVEQY	TRBV14	TRBJ2-7	once
ASSLAPGQGVNYGYT	TRBV7-2	TRBJ1-2	NA
ASSSGLANGGTDTQY	TRBV5-1	TRBJ2-3	once
ASSLGAATDTQY	TRBV27	TRBJ2-3	NA
ASSSGQYNEQF	TRBV7-2	TRBJ2-1	NA
ASSLDSEETQY	TRBV18	TRBJ2-5	NA
ASSPLGSKGWDEQF	TRBV7-2	TRBJ2-1	NA
ASSLTPYYEQY	TRBV5-1	TRBJ2-7	NA
ASRRTGNTEAF	TRBV2	TRBJ1-1	NA
ASSPGRGSSYEQY	TRBV11-3	TRBJ2-7	NA
ASVSGATARTEAF	TRBV28	TRBJ1-1	few
ASSIGQGGEKLF	TRBV19	TRBJ1-4	NA
ASSLGGLAQETQY	TRBV7-2	TRBJ2-5	NA
ASSLPIGGHYEQY	TRBV7-8	TRBJ2-7	NA
ASSPIDRTSHEQY	TRBV7-8	TRBJ2-7	NA
ASGPYSDTEAF	TRBV12-5	TRBJ1-1	NA
ASSSLAGGSSSYNEQF	TRBV11-2	TRBJ2-1	once
ASSLGGQGSEQY	TRBV5-1	TRBJ2-7	NA
ASSPAGTALSSYNEQF	TRBV11-3	TRBJ2-1	NA
ASSLLTRYNEQF	TRBV7-2	TRBJ2-1	NA
ASSPQLAGGPNGELF	TRBV27	TRBJ2-2	NA
ASSQEYGRSDTQY	TRBV4-1	TRBJ2-3	NA
ASSVATGLADTEAF	TRBV9	TRBJ1-1	NA
ASSQRRGWDEKLF	TRBV14	TRBJ1-4	NA
ASSQLPGQGVNSPLH	TRBV5-1	TRBJ1-6	NA
ASKGKRPLNEKLF	TRBV19	TRBJ1-4	NA
ASSLNSANYGYT	TRBV5-1	TRBJ1-2	NA
ASSPPTGRYYGYT	TRBV28	TRBJ1-2	few
ASSPYRGSYGYT	TRBV6-1	TRBJ1-2	NA
ASSNPTLNTEAF	TRBV2	TRBJ1-1	NA
ASSRQPTSDTQY	TRBV14	TRBJ2-3	NA
ASSPGTSGSRLLGANVLT	TRBV5-5	TRBJ2-6	once
ASSQGWEVRAGSNQPQH	TRBV4-2	TRBJ1-5	NA
ASSFSQDSSHEQF	TRBV27	TRBJ2-1	once
ASSLGFPGQHYNEQF	TRBV5-1	TRBJ2-1	NA
ATKLPRGLTEAF	TRBV28	TRBJ1-1	NA
ASSFNRANTGELF	TRBV27	TRBJ2-2	NA
ASSLARQGTSFSGANVLT	TRBV7-4	TRBJ2-6	NA
ASGLEGAYQETQY	TRBV12-5	TRBJ2-5	NA